This entry lists 14 T cell receptor beta chains sequenced from one sample in a study of blood T cell repertoires in COVID-19. Produced via immunoSEQ multiplex PCR; TCRdb's table is partial and in-frame only. The table shows 150,000 to 200,000 clones, with roughly 87% occurring only once. The specimen was PBMCs or T cells enriched from blood (not recorded which). These receptors all stem from a woman aged 45-65 years who had recovered from COVID-19.

The chain is built from TRBV2 and TRBJ2-3; 10 bases fit TRBD2. The CDR3 contains 14 residues. Germline values: CDR1 SNHLY, CDR2 FYNNEI. Trimming at V came to 4 bases and at J to 13 bases, leaving 11 bases not matched to a gene. This CDR3 is CASSGVLAGLREYF. The CDR3 DNA follows: TGTGCCAGCAGTGGGGTACTAGCGGGACTAAGGGAGTATTTT.

The table lists this clone with a few counts. The chain has TRBV6-1 and TRBJ2-3, with 12 bases matching TRBD2. The CDR3 totals 17 residues. V lost 4 bases and J lost 2; bases outside the gene matches: 7. In germline, CDR1 is MNHNS, CDR2 SASEGT. The CDR3 DNA reads as TGTGCCAGCAGTGGAGGCGCTAGCGGGAGGGTCACAGATACGCAGTATTTT. It codes for CASSGGASGRVTDTQYF.

The chain joins TRBV7-9 to TRBJ1-3; D possibly corresponds to TRBD1 (6 bases). Germline V gene lookup returns CDR1 SEHNR and CDR2 FQNEAQ (reference sequence). The ends were cut back, 5 bases at V and 0 bases at J, with 17 bases in the middle. The CDR3 loop spans 17 amino acids. The CDR3 loop reads CASSEGGQRYSGNTIYF. CDR3 DNA sequence: TGTGCCAGCAGCGAGGGCGGACAGCGTTACTCTGGAAACACCATATATTTT.

The CDR3 spells CASGLLGQTYNEQFF. DNA for the CDR3: TGTGCTAGTGGTTTGTTGGGACAGACCTACAATGAGCAGTTCTTC. The chain carries TRBV12-5 and TRBJ2-1, with 7 nucleotides matching TRBD1. From germline, CDR1 is LGHNT and CDR2 FRNRAP. The CDR3 has 15 residues. With 2 bases clipped from V and 2 bases from J, the junction kept 3 bases outside the gene matches.

The chain employs TRBV10-1 and TRBJ1-6; a weak D match, TRBD1 (6 bases). This CDR3 has 14 amino acids. From germline, CDR1 is WNHNN and CDR2 SYGVQD (reference sequence). The CDR3 DNA is TGCGCACCCCAGGGGAGAGCCTATAATTCACCCCTCCACTTT. Encoded protein: CAPQGRAYNSPLHF.

This CDR3 reads CASSIKTGNTYEQYF. DNA for the CDR3: TGTGCCAGTAGTATTAAGACAGGAAATACCTACGAGCAGTACTTC. The chain has TRBV19 and TRBJ2-7; D possibly corresponds to TRBD1 (6 bases). Trimming pared 3 bases from V and 2 bases from J, leaving 14 bases between. The length of the CDR3 is 15 residues. The germline V gene encodes CDR1 LNHDA and CDR2 SQIVND (reference sequence).

The rearrangement joins TRBV27 to TRBJ2-2, with 10 bases identical to TRBD2. This CDR3 comprises 16 residues. V was pared by 3 bases and J by 4 bases, with 5 bases of the junction left unmatched. The germline V gene has CDR1 MNHEY and CDR2 SMNVEV (reference sequence). CDR3 loop: CASSLSGRASTGELFF. CDR3 coding DNA: TGTGCCAGCAGTTTGAGCGGGAGGGCCTCCACCGGGGAGCTGTTTTTT.

This chain joins TRBV11-3 and TRBJ1-3, with D possibly TRBD1 on 6 matching bases. This CDR3 region has 15 residues. The V gene lost 4 bases and the J gene lost 3 bases, with 13 bases spanning the gap. Germline CDR1 reads SGHNT; CDR2 reads YENEEA. The CDR3 region is CASSWLTGGGNTIYF. CDR3 bases: TGTGCCAGCAGCTGGTTGACAGGAGGTGGAAACACCATATATTTT.

The chain is built from TRBV3-1 (or the pseudogene TRBV3-2) and TRBJ2-7, with 9 positions matching TRBD2. This CDR3 is 16 amino acids long. Unmatched junction bases numbered 10, after V lost 4 bases and J lost 3 bases. Per the germline V gene, CDR1 is LGHDT and CDR2 is YNNKEL (reference sequence). In DNA, the CDR3 is TGTGCCAGCAGCCTCGCCGCGAGCGGGGGGATCTACGAGCAGTACTTC. As protein: CASSLAASGGIYEQYF.

Only one count was recorded for this clone. V is TRBV5-1 and J is TRBJ2-7, with TRBD1 identical over 7 bases. Losses at the gene ends were 4 bases for V and 2 bases for J; bases not matched to a gene: 9. CDR1 and CDR2 (germline): SGHRS, YFSETQ. This CDR3 contains 15 residues. CDR3 in amino acids: CASSINRGPAYEQYF. DNA for the CDR3: TGCGCCAGCAGCATTAACAGGGGTCCAGCCTACGAGCAGTACTTC. Filled out from reference TRBV5-1 and TRBJ2-7, the complete variable domain reads KAGVTQTPRYLIKTRGQQVTLSCSPISGHRSVSWYQQTPGQGLQFLFEYFSETQRNKGNFPGRFSGRQFSNSRSEMNVSTLELGDSALYLCASSINRGPAYEQYFGPGTRLTVT.

The chain is built from TRBV11-2 and TRBJ1-5, with D perhaps matching TRBD1 (6 bases). This CDR3 is 15 amino acids long. Germline V gene data show CDR1 as SGHAT and CDR2 as FQNNGV. V shed 0 bases and J shed 4 bases, with 10 bases lying between them. In DNA form, the CDR3 reads TGTGCCAGCAGCTTAGACTCAGGGGTAAATCAGCCCCAGCATTTT. Protein: CASSLDSGVNQPQHF.

A few counts support this clone. Other DNA sequences in the same sample also yield this CDR3. V is TRBV10-1 and J is TRBJ2-7; TRBD2 might be the D (6 bases). Per germline, CDR1 WNHNN and CDR2 SYGVQD (reference sequence). Trimming removed 0 bases from V and 1 base from J, with 7 bases in between. This CDR3 spans 14 amino acids. CDR3 protein: CASSESLASYEQYF. CDR3 nucleotide sequence: TGCGCCAGCAGTGAGTCTCTAGCGTCCTACGAGCAGTACTTC.

This chain uses TRBV27 with TRBJ2-1, with D unresolved. The length of the CDR3 is 13 residues. Germline assignment: CDR1 MNHEY and CDR2 SMNVEV (reference sequence). V lost 5 bases and J lost 7, with 12 bases in between. CDR3 bases: TGTGCCAGCAGTGGATTCCCGGGTAATGAGCAGTTCTTC. Protein product: CASSGFPGNEQFF.

The genes are TRBV5-1 and TRBJ2-3; tentatively, D is TRBD2 (6 bases). Germline V CDR1 and CDR2: SGHRS, YFSETQ. V was pared by 2 bases and J by 0 bases, with 10 bases between. The CDR3 runs to 15 residues. In DNA form, the CDR3 reads TGCGCCAGCAGCTTTGGCGGGGCCAGCACAGATACGCAGTATTTT. Amino acid sequence: CASSFGGASTDTQYF.